Listed below are T cell receptor beta chains from one sample, sequenced in a study of cytomegalovirus exposure and HLA in healthy donors. Clones were read by immunoSEQ multiplex PCR, and TCRdb kept only the in-frame ones, dropping some. The sample yields 150,000 to 200,000 clones, about 80% seen once. Specimen: PBMCs. The source is a young man in good health and CMV-seropositive. Both conserved end residues are part of each CDR3. D genes are given only for firm matches. Clone size, where shown, is once, few, many, or a class for clones that have expanded.

J	V	size	D	CDR3	DNA
TRBJ2-5	TRBV27	.	TRBD2	CASSSSPWTSGREETQYF	TGTGCCAGCAGTTCGAGCCCCTGGACTAGCGGGAGGGAAGAGACCCAGTACTTC
TRBJ2-5	TRBV7-2	.	.	CASSPRTGRRETQYF	TGTGCCAGCAGCCCCCGTACAGGGCGGCGGGAGACCCAGTACTTC
TRBJ1-2	TRBV7-2	.	TRBD1	CASSSSGRRDREGYTF	TGTGCCAGCAGCTCTTCAGGCCGCCGGGACAGGGAGGGCTACACCTTC
TRBJ2-7	TRBV29-1	.	.	CSVAGAMGQELYEQYF	TGCAGCGTTGCGGGCGCGATGGGGCAGGAACTCTACGAGCAGTACTTC
TRBJ2-1	TRBV9	.	.	CASSVEETSTRGREQFF	TGTGCCAGCAGCGTAGAGGAAACTAGCACCAGAGGTAGGGAGCAGTTCTTC
TRBJ1-2	TRBV7-2	.	TRBD1	CASKTGGFYGYTF	TGTGCCAGCAAGACAGGGGGATTCTATGGCTACACCTTC
TRBJ1-1	TRBV5-8	once	.	CASSLGPGVAEAFF	TGTGCCAGCAGCTTGGGACCGGGGGTGGCTGAAGCTTTCTTT
TRBJ2-7	TRBV5-4	.	.	CASSLEGNRGYEQYF	TGTGCCAGCAGCTTGGAAGGCAACCGGGGGTACGAGCAGTACTTC
TRBJ2-3	TRBV29-1	.	TRBD1	CSARTGVTDTQYF	TGCAGCGCTCGGACAGGGGTCACAGATACGCAGTATTTT
TRBJ2-7	TRBV19	.	TRBD1	CASSPGQAGEQYF	TGTGCCAGTAGCCCGGGACAGGCCGGGGAGCAGTACTTC
TRBJ2-1	TRBV19	.	.	CASMERLGEQFF	TGTGCCAGTATGGAGCGGCTTGGGGAGCAGTTCTTC
TRBJ1-1	TRBV27	.	TRBD1	CATGQGMNTEAFF	TGTGCCACCGGACAGGGAATGAACACTGAAGCTTTCTTT
TRBJ2-1	TRBV18	few	TRBD2	CASSPALLAGARNEQFF	TGTGCCAGCTCACCAGCGTTGCTAGCGGGTGCTAGGAATGAGCAGTTCTTC
TRBJ2-1	TRBV11-2	.	.	CASSTTSFPGEQFF	TGTGCCAGCAGCACGACTAGTTTTCCCGGTGAGCAGTTCTTC
TRBJ2-3	TRBV28	.	.	CASSLLGASTDTQYF	TGTGCCAGCAGTTTATTGGGGGCTAGCACAGATACGCAGTATTTT
TRBJ1-3	TRBV28	.	.	CASGISGNTIYF	TGTGCCTCGGGGATCTCTGGAAACACCATATATTTT
TRBJ2-2	TRBV6-4	.	TRBD1	CARPGQATSNTGELFF	TGTGCCAGGCCAGGACAGGCAACTTCGAACACCGGGGAGCTGTTTTTT
TRBJ2-3	TRBV27	.	.	CASSLDGSKKDTQYF	TGTGCCAGCAGTCTTGACGGGAGCAAAAAGGATACGCAGTATTTT
TRBJ2-2	TRBV4-3	.	.	CASSQDGRGFRELFF	TGCGCCAGCAGCCAAGATGGCAGGGGCTTTCGAGAGCTGTTTTTT
TRBJ1-5	TRBV19	few	.	CASGGIFFYSNQPQHF	TGTGCCAGTGGCGGCATTTTCTTTTATAGCAATCAGCCCCAGCATTTT